The entry that follows covers one T cell receptor beta chain sequence. Its antigen is not identified. The data derive from a study of T cell responses to AZD1222 COVID-19 vaccine. Study-wide background: Recipients boosted at about 4 weeks or about 12 weeks are pooled. General study findings and limits: White British donors predominated, females outnumbered males, and clonal diversity was possibly underestimated. Just a handful of AZD1222 recipients tested seropositive at baseline.

Only in-frame clones appear in the TCRdb table, and some are missing; sequencing was by immunoSEQ multiplex PCR. The table lists about 120,000 clones, roughly 90% of them singletons. Unmatched junction bases numbered 9, after V lost 5 bases and J lost 0 bases. The germline gives CDR1 WNHNN, CDR2 SYGVQD (reference sequence). The CDR3 length is 16 residues. The chain carries TRBV10-1 and TRBJ2-7; TRBD2 matches at 8 bases. Specimen: peripheral blood, collected on day 0 of AZD1222 vaccination. The source of this sequence is an adult in good health. CDR3 in DNA: TGCGCCAGCAGTTCGAGGGGAAGCGGGAGCTCCTACGAGCAGTACTTC. Translation: CASSSRGSGSSYEQYF.